These T cell receptor beta chains were read from a single sample in a study of OX40 agonist ivuxolimab in advanced cancers. Sequenced by immunoSEQ multiplex PCR; TCRdb stores in-frame clones only, minus some. The profile shows about 77,000 clones, 90% of them singletons. Source: CD4+ or CD8+ T cells sorted from blood, taken in a trial of the OX40 agonist ivuxolimab. The receptors shown here come from an adult with an advanced solid tumor such as melanoma, head and neck, liver or kidney cancer. Each CDR3 is given with its conserved first and last residue. The D gene is left open where the match is weak. The listing skips clone size in some rows; elsewhere it reads once, few, many or a size class.

V gene,clone size,D gene,J gene,CDR3 protein,CDR3 DNA
TRBV27,NA,NA,TRBJ2-5,CASSPLFGETQYF,TGTGCCAGCAGTCCCCTTTTTGGGGAGACCCAGTACTTC
TRBV5-1,NA,NA,TRBJ1-4,CASSPSPGDGEKLFF,TGCGCCAGCAGCCCGTCCCCCGGGGACGGTGAAAAACTGTTTTTT
TRBV18,NA,NA,TRBJ2-2,CASSPPGSRNTGELFF,TGTGCCAGCTCACCACCGGGGTCGCGGAACACCGGGGAGCTGTTTTTT
TRBV6-1,NA,NA,TRBJ1-5,CASSDSGFQPQHF,TGTGCCAGCAGTGACTCAGGGTTTCAGCCCCAGCATTTT
TRBV11-2,NA,NA,TRBJ2-1,CASSLGSWQFF,TGTGCCAGCAGCTTAGGCTCCTGGCAGTTCTTC
TRBV28,NA,TRBD2,TRBJ2-1,CATCTSGQGRDEQFF,TGTGCCACCTGTACTAGCGGGCAGGGTAGGGATGAGCAGTTCTTC
TRBV11-3,NA,NA,TRBJ2-1,CASSLGGTLNEQFF,TGTGCCAGCAGCTTAGGTGGGACCCTCAATGAGCAGTTCTTC
TRBV28,NA,TRBD1,TRBJ2-7,CASSSIGTGGSYEQYF,TGTGCCAGCAGTTCGATAGGGACAGGGGGATCCTACGAGCAGTACTTC
TRBV4-2,few,NA,TRBJ1-5,CASSLDVGNQPQHF,TGTGCCAGCAGCCTGGACGTAGGCAATCAGCCCCAGCATTTT
TRBV5-8,NA,NA,TRBJ1-4,CASSSRQINEKLFF,TGTGCCAGCAGCTCGCGACAGATTAATGAAAAACTGTTTTTT
TRBV30,NA,NA,TRBJ1-1,CAWGRAWTEAFF,TGTGCCTGGGGCCGGGCTTGGACTGAAGCTTTCTTT
TRBV6-6,NA,NA,TRBJ2-3,CASSWQVGRTDTQYF,TGTGCCAGCAGTTGGCAAGTGGGTCGCACAGATACGCAGTATTTT
TRBV6-1,NA,NA,TRBJ2-5,CASSRTASETQYF,TGTGCCAGCAGTCGGACAGCGTCTGAGACCCAGTACTTC
TRBV7-9,NA,TRBD1,TRBJ1-5,CASSLVLLQGAQPQHF,TGTGCCAGCAGCTTAGTTTTATTACAGGGGGCACAGCCCCAGCATTTT
TRBV9,NA,NA,TRBJ1-3,CASSPFDVYSGNTIYF,TGTGCCAGCAGCCCCTTCGACGTATACTCTGGAAACACCATATATTTT
TRBV6-5,NA,NA,TRBJ2-1,CASRPNLNNEQFF,TGTGCCAGCAGACCGAATCTTAACAATGAGCAGTTCTTC
TRBV5-4,NA,NA,TRBJ2-1,CASSTVWGGTYNEQFF,TGTGCCAGCAGCACGGTCTGGGGGGGCACCTACAATGAGCAGTTCTTC
TRBV7-9,NA,NA,TRBJ2-2,CASSRDGPETGELFF,TGTGCCAGCAGCCGCGACGGACCTGAAACCGGGGAGCTGTTTTTT
TRBV28,NA,NA,TRBJ1-1,CASTSKGGVYTEAFF,TGTGCCAGCACCTCAAAGGGGGGAGTGTACACTGAAGCTTTCTTT
TRBV7-9,NA,TRBD1,TRBJ1-4,CASSPGGEGEKLFF,TGTGCCAGCAGTCCAGGGGGCGAAGGTGAAAAACTGTTTTTT
TRBV5-4,NA,NA,TRBJ1-2,CASSFGGRLVYGYTF,TGTGCCAGCAGCTTCGGGGGGCGACTTGTCTATGGCTACACCTTC
TRBV5-6,NA,TRBD1,TRBJ1-2,CASSSKLLGQAAGGYTF,TGTGCCAGCAGCTCAAAGCTTCTGGGACAGGCGGCGGGAGGCTACACCTTC